This T cell receptor beta chain was sequenced in a study of cytomegalovirus exposure and HLA in healthy donors. Findings and limits, study-wide: There was a cluster of highly shared sequence variants that was likely a sequencing artifact.

A word on this clone: As yet, its antigen is unknown.

The CDR3 loop spans 13 amino acids. V lost 3 bases, J lost 6 bases, and 10 bases lay in between. Per germline, CDR1 SGHRS and CDR2 YFSETQ. PCR was performed using 60 Vbeta and 13 Jbeta primers. Assay used: immunoSEQ multiplex PCR; TCRdb lists only in-frame clones, some missing. This sample has 120,000 or so clones, with more than 75% found just once. This sequence was found in a young man in good health and CMV-seronegative. The chain employs TRBV5-1 and TRBJ2-1; TRBD2 might be the D (6 bases). The sequenced sample was PBMCs. The CDR3 sequence is CASSSGLINEQFF. The CDR3, as DNA: TGCGCCAGCAGCTCGGGACTGATCAATGAGCAGTTCTTC. Combining the CDR3 with reference TRBV5-1 and TRBJ2-1 gives the whole variable domain KAGVTQTPRYLIKTRGQQVTLSCSPISGHRSVSWYQQTPGQGLQFLFEYFSETQRNKGNFPGRFSGRQFSNSRSEMNVSTLELGDSALYLCASSSGLINEQFFGPGTRLTVL.